The next 30 T cell receptor beta chains were all read from a single sample in a study of response to subunit inactivated influenza vaccine (dated by TCRdb to 2016 to 2018). Library construction relied on RT-PCR. These reads were obtained on an Illumina HiSeq 2500. TCRdb reanalyzed the raw reads on its own, using fastp at Q25 for trimming and MiXCR for clone calling, and kept in-frame beta chains. Each entry merges the rows of one CDR3 protein and shows their most common DNA and genes. For this sample there are hundreds of thousands of distinct CDR3 sequences; approximately 15% appear just once. Less than 4% of the sample is taken by the ten largest. Material: CD4+ T cells sorted from PBMCs, obtained about 23 months after vaccination. Receptor source: a man aged 50 to 69 who received an inactivated influenza vaccine. Donor details come from another sample of the same person, matched by shared clones.

The chain carries TRBV5-1 and TRBJ2-1, with 10 bases matching TRBD2. The germline V gene has CDR1 SGHRS and CDR2 YFSETQ. The CDR3 contains 14 residues. The V and J ends lost 5 bases and 5 bases, in that order; junction bases with no gene match: 4. The CDR3 bases are TGCGCCAGCAGGTTTCTAGCGGGGGACAATGAGCAGTTCTTC. Protein: CASRFLAGDNEQFF.

This clonotype came up a few times. This sequence joins TRBV27 and TRBJ1-6; D perhaps matches TRBD1 (6 bases). The V gene lost 5 bases and the J gene lost 2 bases, with 10 bases spanning the gap. The CDR3 length is 15 residues. CDR1 and CDR2 (germline): MNHEY, SMNVEV (reference sequence). CDR3 in amino acids: CASSLTGAYNSPLHF. The CDR3 DNA reads as TGTGCCAGCAGTCTGACAGGTGCCTATAATTCACCCCTCCACTTT.

This clonotype was detected only a few times. This rearrangement joins TRBV5-1 to TRBJ1-1, with 7 bases that match TRBD1. This CDR3 contains 14 residues. With V trimmed by 4 bases and J by 4 bases, 7 bases remained unmatched. Germline V gene lookup returns CDR1 SGHRS and CDR2 YFSETQ. The CDR3 coding sequence is TGCGCCAGCAGCACCGGGACAGCGGGCACTGAAGCTTTCTTT. Translating gives CASSTGTAGTEAFF.

This clonotype has only a few counts. The genes are TRBV24-1 and TRBJ2-1; TRBD1 or TRBD2 may be the D gene (5 bases each). V was cut by 5 bases and J by 0 bases, with 10 bases left in between. The CDR3 runs to 15 residues. Germline V lookup: CDR1 KGHDR, CDR2 SFDVKD. CDR3 sequence: CATSARDHSYNEQFF. Written as DNA, the CDR3 is TGTGCCACCAGTGCTCGGGACCACTCCTACAATGAGCAGTTCTTC.

This clonotype was picked up a small number of times. This rearrangement joins TRBV6-2 or TRBV6-3 to TRBJ2-1; tentative D call: TRBD2 (6 bases). The CDR3 consists of 18 residues. Between the trimmed V and J ends, which lost 2 bases and 2 bases, there was a span of 19 bases. Germline CDR1 and CDR2: MNHEY and SVGEGT. CDR3 region: CASSYPGSRGTTYNEQFF. In nucleotides, the CDR3 is TGTGCCAGCAGTTACCCGGGCTCGCGGGGAACGACCTACAATGAGCAGTTCTTC.

This sequence joins TRBV3-1 and TRBJ2-7; D uncertain. Trimming stripped 1 base from V and 0 bases from J, with 10 bases between. From germline, CDR1 is LGHDT and CDR2 YNNKEL (reference sequence). The CDR3 length is 15 residues. DNA for the CDR3: TGTGCCAGCAGCCAAGTGAGGACCAACTCCTACGAGCAGTACTTC. Translated, it gives CASSQVRTNSYEQYF.

This clonotype was detected a few times. Here the CDR3 reads CASTSPWEDRGYTGELFF. In DNA form, the CDR3 reads TGTGCCAGCACTTCGCCCTGGGAAGACAGGGGGTACACCGGGGAGCTGTTTTTT. The rearrangement uses TRBV12-3 or TRBV12-4 and TRBJ2-2, with TRBD1 matching over 9 bases. J gave up 3 bases and V 7 bases, and 15 bases lay outside the gene matches. The CDR3 length is 18 residues.

The gene calls are TRBV5-1 and TRBJ2-1; D possibly corresponds to TRBD2 (6 bases). The CDR3 is made up of 14 amino acids. The germline V gene encodes CDR1 SGHRS and CDR2 YFSETQ. V was shortened by 3 bases and J by 3 bases, with 10 bases between the two germline ends. CDR3 protein: CASSSGGIYNEQFF. In DNA form, the CDR3 reads TGCGCCAGCAGCTCCGGGGGAATCTACAATGAGCAGTTCTTC. The full variable domain, its missing parts supplied by reference TRBV5-1 and TRBJ2-1, is KAGVTQTPRYLIKTRGQQVTLSCSPISGHRSVSWYQQTPGQGLQFLFEYFSETQRNKGNFPGRFSGRQFSNSRSEMNVSTLELGDSALYLCASSSGGIYNEQFFGPGTRLTVL.

This clonotype was seen a handful of times. The rearrangement joins TRBV25-1 to TRBJ2-1; 9 nucleotides agree with TRBD2. CDR3 size: 15 residues. V dropped 1 base and J dropped 5; count of bases not matched to a gene: 3. In germline, CDR1 is MGHDK, CDR2 SYGVNS. The CDR3 sequence: CASSESKRGDNEQFF. Here the CDR3 DNA reads TGTGCCAGCAGTGAATCTAAGCGGGGGGACAATGAGCAGTTCTTC.

This chain uses TRBV6-2 or TRBV6-3 with TRBJ2-7, with D hard to call. V lost 7 bases to trimming and J lost 3 bases, with 13 bases between them. This CDR3 is 13 amino acids long. Germline V gives CDR1 MNHEY, CDR2 SVGEGT. CDR3 region: CASNPAYLYEQYF. DNA of the CDR3: TGTGCCAGCAACCCGGCCTACCTCTACGAGCAGTACTTC.

The chain uses TRBV6-2 or TRBV6-3 and TRBJ2-2; weak D call: TRBD1 (6 bases). The germline V gene has CDR1 MNHEY and CDR2 SVGEGT. This CDR3 spans 13 amino acids. The ends were cut back, 10 bases at V and 1 base at J, with 10 bases in the middle. The CDR3 protein is CANLRGNTGELFF. Here the CDR3 DNA reads TGTGCCAACCTCAGGGGGAACACCGGGGAGCTGTTTTTT.

Only a few counts were recorded for this clonotype. The CDR3 bases are TGTGCCAGCAGCCAAGAAAATGTGGGTCCGGCTACGCAGTATTTT. Amino acid sequence: CASSQENVGPATQYF. This rearrangement joins TRBV4-2 to TRBJ2-3; no clear D gene. V lost 0 bases, J lost 8 bases, and 15 bases lay in between. CDR3 length equals 15 residues. CDR1 LGHNA and CDR2 YNFKEQ come from the germline V gene.

This clonotype showed up just a few times. This chain joins TRBV6-1 and TRBJ2-1; TRBD1 matches at 7 bases. Germline-derived CDR1 and CDR2 are MNHNS and SASEGT. The CDR3 runs 15 residues. V gave up 6 bases and J gave up 7 bases; unmatched junction bases: 12. CDR3 region: CASRKDRVRVNEQFF. CDR3 DNA: TGTGCCAGCAGGAAAGACAGGGTTCGGGTTAATGAGCAGTTCTTC.

This clonotype turned up a few times. The V gene is TRBV5-1, the J gene TRBJ2-1; D is unresolved. This CDR3 spans 14 amino acids. V lost 4 bases and J 5 bases, leaving 13 bases between the germline ends. The germline CDR1 and CDR2 sequences are SGHRS and YFSETQ. The CDR3 sequence is CASSPPVVHNEQFF. The CDR3 DNA reads TGCGCCAGCAGCCCCCCTGTTGTCCACAATGAGCAGTTCTTC.

The rearrangement joins TRBV6-2 or TRBV6-3 to TRBJ2-1, with 8 bases identical to TRBD2. V gave up 6 bases and J gave up 0 bases; unmatched junction bases: 7. The CDR3 runs 16 residues. CDR1 and CDR2 from the germline V gene are MNHEY and SVGEGT. DNA of the CDR3: TGTGCCAGCAGCCCTATGAGCGGGAGCTCCTACAATGAGCAGTTCTTC. Amino acids: CASSPMSGSSYNEQFF.

This clonotype came up a few times. CDR3 sequence (DNA): TGTGCCAGCAGTCATACAGGGGCCGGCACTGAAGCTTTCTTT. This codes for CASSHTGAGTEAFF. V is TRBV6-1 and J is TRBJ1-1; 7 nucleotides line up with TRBD1. V was pared by 5 bases and J by 4 bases, with 7 bases of the junction left unmatched. In germline, CDR1 is MNHNS, CDR2 SASEGT. The CDR3 is 14 residues long.

The table lists this clonotype with a few counts. The chain carries TRBV5-5 and TRBJ1-6; D is perhaps TRBD1 (6 bases). The CDR3 totals 15 residues. Germline values: CDR1 SGHKS, CDR2 YYEKEE (reference sequence). Trimming removed 3 bases from V and 10 bases from J, with 17 bases in between. CDR3 protein: CASSWEQGSGSPLHF. The CDR3 region has the DNA TGTGCCAGCAGCTGGGAACAGGGATCGGGGTCACCCCTCCACTTT. The variable domain in full, with the rest retrieved from reference TRBV5-5 and TRBJ1-6, is DAGVTQSPTHLIKTRGQQVTLRCSPISGHKSVSWYQQVLGQGPQFIFQYYEKEERGRGNFPDRFSARQFPNYSSELNVNALLLGDSALYLCASSWEQGSGSPLHFGNGTRLTVT.

J is TRBJ2-3 and V is TRBV19; D is uncertain. CDR3 length: 15 amino acids. V shed 6 bases and J shed 0 bases, with 13 bases lying between them. Looked up from germline, CDR1 is LNHDA and CDR2 is SQIVND (reference sequence). CDR3 coding DNA: TGTGCCAGTAGGTCGCAAGGTTCGAGCACAGATACGCAGTATTTT. This gives the protein CASRSQGSSTDTQYF.

This clonotype occurred a few times. The V call is TRBV18, the J call TRBJ2-7; D may match TRBD1 or TRBD2 (5 bases each). V lost 1 base to trimming and J lost 3 bases, with 7 bases between them. The CDR3 spans 13 residues. CDR1 and CDR2 (germline): KGHSH, LQKENI. This CDR3 reads CASSPRGIYEQYF. The DNA of the CDR3 is TGTGCCAGCTCACCACGGGGGATCTACGAGCAGTACTTC.

The table lists this clonotype with a few counts. This chain links TRBV14 with TRBJ2-5; 8 bases line up with TRBD1. Per germline, CDR1 SGHDN and CDR2 FVKESK. The CDR3 spans 17 residues. J was trimmed by 6 bases and V by 0 bases; bases with no gene match: 12. The CDR3 region is CASSQDSLRDRRQTQYF. The CDR3 DNA reads TGTGCCAGCAGCCAAGATAGTCTCCGGGACAGGAGGCAGACCCAGTACTTC.

The V gene is TRBV28, the J gene TRBJ2-5; 16 bases map to TRBD2. Germline V gene sequence: CDR1 MDHEN, CDR2 SYDVKM. The CDR3 contains 17 residues. V shed 2 bases and J 3 bases; nucleotides not matched to a gene: 3. The CDR3: CASSLTGLAGGEETQYF. The DNA for the CDR3 is TGTGCCAGCAGTTTAACGGGACTAGCGGGAGGGGAAGAGACCCAGTACTTC.

The chain combines TRBV7-2 with TRBJ2-2; TRBD1 might be the D (5 bases). The ends were cut back, 6 bases at V and 0 bases at J, with 14 bases in the middle. The CDR3 covers 16 residues. The germline V gene encodes CDR1 SGHTA and CDR2 FQGNSA. The CDR3 loop reads CASSWTDMSNTGELFF. In nucleotides, the CDR3 is TGTGCCAGCAGTTGGACGGACATGTCGAACACCGGGGAGCTGTTTTTT.

This clonotype appeared a few times. The rearrangement links TRBV24-1 to TRBJ2-5; D gene unclear. This CDR3 contains 14 residues. The germline V gene encodes CDR1 KGHDR and CDR2 SFDVKD. The V gene lost 3 bases and the J gene lost 8 bases, with 15 bases spanning the gap. In nucleotides, the CDR3 is TGTGCCACCAGTGATCGGAACGTCTTTGGAACCCAGTACTTC. This codes for CATSDRNVFGTQYF.

This clonotype appeared a few times. The CDR3, as DNA: TGTGCCAGCAGGGCAGGGGGTGAAAAACTGTTTTTT. It specifies CASRAGGEKLFF. V and J are TRBV2 and TRBJ1-4; 7 nucleotides line up with TRBD1. The junction had 2 bases not matched to a gene; V was cut back by 6 bases and J by 7 bases. This CDR3 has 12 residues. Germline V lookup: CDR1 SNHLY, CDR2 FYNNEI.

This clonotype was recorded many times. This CDR3 is CASSREVAANYGYTF. In DNA form, the CDR3 reads TGTGCCAGCAGCCGAGAAGTGGCAGCTAACTATGGCTACACCTTC. The chain joins TRBV4-2 to TRBJ1-2; D remains unclear. There are 15 residues in the CDR3. Germline V gives CDR1 LGHNA, CDR2 YNFKEQ. V dropped 4 bases and J dropped 0 bases, with 12 bases sitting between them.

This clonotype was seen more than once but under ten times. This chain links TRBV2 with TRBJ2-1; D may be TRBD2 (6 bases). CDR3 length equals 14 residues. Germline lookup yields CDR1 SNHLY and CDR2 FYNNEI. V lost 6 bases to trimming and J lost 8 bases, with 17 bases between them. The CDR3 bases are TGTGCCAGCAGGGGGGGACCAAAGGTCGATGAGCAGTTCTTC. The encoded protein is CASRGGPKVDEQFF.

This clonotype was picked up many times. The rearrangement joins TRBV3-1 to TRBJ1-1; D might be TRBD1 (5 bases). This CDR3 contains 12 residues. Deletions cut 1 base from V and 11 bases from J, with 11 bases between. Germline CDR1 LGHDT, CDR2 YNNKEL (reference sequence). CDR3 DNA: TGTGCCAGCAGCCAAGGACAGAGTAGGGCTTTCTTT. This sequence encodes CASSQGQSRAFF.

This clonotype was observed a handful of times. V and J are TRBV7-2 and TRBJ2-5; TRBD2 aligns across 8 bases. Germline CDR1 and CDR2: SGHTA and FQGNSA. The CDR3 spans 14 residues. V was pared by 5 bases and J by 2 bases, with 4 bases of the junction left unmatched. The CDR3, as DNA: TGTGCCAGCAGCATCGGACTAGCTCAAGAGACCCAGTACTTC. Its translation is CASSIGLAQETQYF.

The chain uses TRBV6-1 and TRBJ1-1, with no clear D. This CDR3 has 14 amino acids. Germline lookup yields CDR1 MNHNS and CDR2 SASEGT. Trimming removed 8 bases at V and 4 bases at J, with 17 bases between. The CDR3 loop is CASLSSGRVTEAFF. CDR3 DNA sequence: TGTGCCAGCCTATCTTCGGGCAGAGTCACTGAAGCTTTCTTT.

V is TRBV30 and J is TRBJ2-7; D unresolved. Germline V lookup: CDR1 GTSNPN, CDR2 SVGIG (reference sequence). V was cut by 2 bases and J by 6 bases, with 14 bases left in between. The CDR3 length is 13 residues. The CDR3 region has the DNA TGTGCCTGGAGTCCACCGGCAAAAATCGAGCAGTACTTC. It specifies CAWSPPAKIEQYF.